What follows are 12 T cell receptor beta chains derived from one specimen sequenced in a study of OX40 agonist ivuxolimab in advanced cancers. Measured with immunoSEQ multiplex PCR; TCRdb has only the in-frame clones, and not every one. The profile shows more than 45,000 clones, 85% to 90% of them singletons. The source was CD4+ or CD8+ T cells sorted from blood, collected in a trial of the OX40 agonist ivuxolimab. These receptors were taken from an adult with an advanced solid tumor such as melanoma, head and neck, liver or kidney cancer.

The CDR3 DNA is TGCGCCAGCAGTGAGTCTGGGGACAGGGACTGGGATCAGCCCCAGCATTTT. Encoded protein: CASSESGDRDWDQPQHF. V and J are TRBV10-2 and TRBJ1-5; TRBD1 matches 9 bases. The germline V gene has CDR1 WSHSY and CDR2 SAAADI. V dropped 0 bases and J dropped 5; count of bases not matched to a gene: 8. CDR3 length equals 17 residues.

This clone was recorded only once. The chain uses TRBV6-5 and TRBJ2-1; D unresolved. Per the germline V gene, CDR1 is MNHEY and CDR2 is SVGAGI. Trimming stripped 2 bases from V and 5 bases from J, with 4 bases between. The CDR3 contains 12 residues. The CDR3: CASSYGDNEQFF. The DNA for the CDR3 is TGTGCCAGCAGTTACGGAGACAATGAGCAGTTCTTC.

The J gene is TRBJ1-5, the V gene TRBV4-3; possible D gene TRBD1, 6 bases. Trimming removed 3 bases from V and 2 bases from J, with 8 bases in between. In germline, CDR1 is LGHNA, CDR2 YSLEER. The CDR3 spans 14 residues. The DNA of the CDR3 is TGCGCCAGCAGCCAGGACAGCGGCAATCAGCCCCAGCATTTT. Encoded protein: CASSQDSGNQPQHF.

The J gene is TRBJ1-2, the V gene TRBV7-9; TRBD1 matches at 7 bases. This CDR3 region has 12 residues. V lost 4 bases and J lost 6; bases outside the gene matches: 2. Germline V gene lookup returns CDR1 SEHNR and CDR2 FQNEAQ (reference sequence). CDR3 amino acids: CASSYGTDGYTF. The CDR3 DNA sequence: TGTGCCAGCAGCTACGGGACAGATGGCTACACCTTC.

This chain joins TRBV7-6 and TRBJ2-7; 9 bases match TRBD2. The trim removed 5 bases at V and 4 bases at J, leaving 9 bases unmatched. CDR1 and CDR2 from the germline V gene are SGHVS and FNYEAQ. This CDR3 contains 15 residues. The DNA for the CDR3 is TGTGCCAGCAGCCCAGTTGCTAGCGGGGTGTACGAGCAGTACTTC. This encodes CASSPVASGVYEQYF.

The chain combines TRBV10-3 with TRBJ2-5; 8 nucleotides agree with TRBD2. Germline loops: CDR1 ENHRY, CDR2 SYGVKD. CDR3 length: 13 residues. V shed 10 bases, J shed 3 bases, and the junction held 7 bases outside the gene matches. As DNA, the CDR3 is TGTGCCAGCTTGGGACTAGACGAAGAGACCCAGTACTTC. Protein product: CASLGLDEETQYF.

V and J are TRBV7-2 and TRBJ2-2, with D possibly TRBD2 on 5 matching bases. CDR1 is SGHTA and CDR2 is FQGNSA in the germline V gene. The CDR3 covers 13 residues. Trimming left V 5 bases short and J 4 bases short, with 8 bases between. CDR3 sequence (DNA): TGTGCCAGCAGCCCAGGAGGCACCGGGGAGCTGTTTTTT. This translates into CASSPGGTGELFF.

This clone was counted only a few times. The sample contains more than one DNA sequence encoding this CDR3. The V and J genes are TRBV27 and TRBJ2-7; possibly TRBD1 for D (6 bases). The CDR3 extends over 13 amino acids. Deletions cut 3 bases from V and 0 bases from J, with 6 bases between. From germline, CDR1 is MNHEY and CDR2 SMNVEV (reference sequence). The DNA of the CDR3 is TGTGCCAGCAGTTTGGACAGCTCCTACGAGCAGTACTTC. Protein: CASSLDSSYEQYF.

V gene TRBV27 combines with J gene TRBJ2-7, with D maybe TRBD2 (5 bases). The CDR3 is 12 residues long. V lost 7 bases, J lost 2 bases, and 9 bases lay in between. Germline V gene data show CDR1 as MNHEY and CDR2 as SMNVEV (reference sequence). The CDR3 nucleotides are TGTGCCAGCAAGGACGGGACCTACGAGCAGTACTTC. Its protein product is CASKDGTYEQYF.

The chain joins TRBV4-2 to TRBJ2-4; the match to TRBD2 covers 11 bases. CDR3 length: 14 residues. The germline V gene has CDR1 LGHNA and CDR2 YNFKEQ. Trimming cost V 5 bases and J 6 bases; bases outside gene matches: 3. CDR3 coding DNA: TGTGCCAGCAGCGCTAGCGGGGGGCGAAACATTCAGTACTTC. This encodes CASSASGGRNIQYF.

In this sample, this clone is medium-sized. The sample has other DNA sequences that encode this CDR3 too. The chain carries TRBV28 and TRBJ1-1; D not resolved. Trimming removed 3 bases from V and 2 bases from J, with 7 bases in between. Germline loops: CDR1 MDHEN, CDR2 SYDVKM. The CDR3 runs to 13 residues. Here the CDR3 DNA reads TGTGCCAGCAGTTTCGTGGGAAACACTGAAGCTTTCTTT. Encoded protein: CASSFVGNTEAFF.

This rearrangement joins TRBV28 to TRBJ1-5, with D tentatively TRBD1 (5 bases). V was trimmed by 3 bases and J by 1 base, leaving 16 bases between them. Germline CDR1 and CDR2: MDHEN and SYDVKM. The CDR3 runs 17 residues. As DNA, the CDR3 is TGTGCCAGCAGTTTTCGAGTGTCACAGGCGAGCAATCAGCCCCAGCATTTT. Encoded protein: CASSFRVSQASNQPQHF.